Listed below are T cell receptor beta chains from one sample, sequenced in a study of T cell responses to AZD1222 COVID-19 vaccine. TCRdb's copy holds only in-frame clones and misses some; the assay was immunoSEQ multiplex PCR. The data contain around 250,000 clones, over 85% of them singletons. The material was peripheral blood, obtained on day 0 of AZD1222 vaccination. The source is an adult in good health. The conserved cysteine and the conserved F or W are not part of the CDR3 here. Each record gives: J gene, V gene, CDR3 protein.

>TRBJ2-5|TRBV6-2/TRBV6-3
ASSEALRGTQY
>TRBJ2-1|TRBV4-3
ASSQVSLLSAEQF
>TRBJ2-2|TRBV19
APRAGRTGELF
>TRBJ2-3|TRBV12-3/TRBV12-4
ASSLTDTQY
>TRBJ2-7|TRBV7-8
ASSSRSQGQEQY
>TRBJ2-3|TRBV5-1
ASSLEQLRLDTQY
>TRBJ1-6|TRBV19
ASSIDPGQGVGVSPLH
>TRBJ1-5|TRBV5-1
ASSLLPRADNQPQH
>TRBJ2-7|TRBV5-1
ASSYPTSGANDEQY
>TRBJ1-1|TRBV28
ASSFSLGGNTEAF